Listed here are 31 T cell receptor beta chains from one sample, sequenced in a study of cytomegalovirus exposure and HLA in healthy donors. Primers for the PCR totalled 60 Vbeta and 13 Jbeta. This table comes from immunoSEQ multiplex PCR, and its TCRdb copy is limited to in-frame clones, with some not included. The sample gives about 130,000 clones, 70% to 85% of which show up once; approximately 2.8% is in the top ten. The sample taken for sequencing was PBMCs. The receptor set was obtained from a boy younger than 10 in good health and CMV-seronegative.

This chain links TRBV7-6 with TRBJ1-4; 7 bases map to TRBD1. V shed 5 bases, J shed 8 bases, and the junction held 2 bases outside the gene matches. In germline, CDR1 is SGHVS, CDR2 FNYEAQ. The CDR3 runs 12 residues. The CDR3 DNA follows: TGTGCCAGCAGCCCGGACAGGGAAAAACTGTTTTTT. It codes for CASSPDREKLFF. Variable domain in full (rest from reference TRBV7-6 and TRBJ1-4): GAGVSQSPRYKVTKRGQDVALRCDPISGHVSLYWYRQALGQGPEFLTYFNYEAQQDKSGLPNDRFSAERPEGSISTLTIQRTEQRDSAMYRCASSPDREKLFFGSGTQLSVL.

The V gene is TRBV4-2, the J gene TRBJ2-2; 11 bases align to TRBD2. V gave up 0 bases and J gave up 5 bases; unmatched junction bases: 2. The CDR3 runs 16 residues. Germline V lookup: CDR1 LGHNA, CDR2 YNFKEQ. CDR3 amino acids: CASSQELAGATGELFF. The CDR3 DNA reads TGTGCCAGCAGCCAAGAACTAGCGGGAGCAACCGGGGAGCTGTTTTTT.

The rearrangement joins TRBV4-2 to TRBJ2-1; 7 positions agree with TRBD2. Germline V gene data show CDR1 as LGHNA and CDR2 as YNFKEQ. V gave up 4 bases and J gave up 3 bases; unmatched junction bases: 9. The CDR3 sequence is 16 residues long. CDR3: CASSPTGLADYNEQFF. Here the CDR3 DNA reads TGTGCCAGCAGCCCTACTGGGCTAGCGGACTACAATGAGCAGTTCTTC.

The chain carries TRBV7-2 and TRBJ1-2; tentatively, D is TRBD1 (5 bases). Germline V lookup: CDR1 SGHTA, CDR2 FQGNSA. The CDR3 runs to 16 residues. Between the trimmed V and J ends, which lost 1 base and 0 bases, there was a span of 12 bases. CDR3 sequence (DNA): TGTGCCAGCAGCTTAGGTCCGGGGGAAGCTAACTATGGCTACACCTTC. It specifies CASSLGPGEANYGYTF.

The chain couples TRBV9 to TRBJ2-3, with D perhaps TRBD2 (6 bases). V lost 0 bases and J 3 bases, leaving 11 bases between the germline ends. Germline V lookup: CDR1 SGDLS, CDR2 YYNGEE. This CDR3 region has 15 residues. CDR3 nucleotide sequence: TGTGCCAGCAGCGTAGACGGGAGTGGGACAGATACGCAGTATTTT. This translates into CASSVDGSGTDTQYF.

There are a few counts of this clone. The CDR3 sequence: CASSYGGGGADTQYF. The CDR3 coding sequence is TGTGCCAGCAGTTACGGGGGCGGGGGGGCAGATACGCAGTATTTT. The chain recombines TRBV6-5 with TRBJ2-3; 9 bases fit TRBD2. The length of the CDR3 is 15 residues. Germline V gene sequence: CDR1 MNHEY, CDR2 SVGAGI. The junction had 4 bases not matched to a gene; V was cut back by 2 bases and J by 4 bases.

There are a few counts of this clone. The V gene is TRBV10-1, the J gene TRBJ1-2; no clear D gene. The V gene lost 0 bases and the J gene lost 7 bases, with 9 bases spanning the gap. The germline V gene has CDR1 WNHNN and CDR2 SYGVQD (reference sequence). The CDR3 spans 13 residues. The chain's CDR3 is CASSESKGGGYTF. CDR3 DNA sequence: TGCGCCAGCAGTGAGTCGAAGGGAGGTGGCTACACCTTC.

The chain is built from TRBV5-1 and TRBJ2-3; the D gene is possibly TRBD2 (7 bases). The V gene's germline CDR1 is SGHRS and CDR2 YFSETQ. V lost 4 bases and J 2 bases, leaving 20 bases between the germline ends. The CDR3 extends over 17 amino acids. The CDR3 DNA reads as TGCGCCAGCAGCCGGGGAGGGGGAAGTGGGCTCACAGATACGCAGTATTTT. Amino acid sequence: CASSRGGGSGLTDTQYF.

This clone has only one observation. An end of the junction does not agree with germline; a read error may underlie this. This chain links TRBV20-1 with TRBJ1-1, with D possibly matching TRBD1 (5 bases). Looked up from germline, CDR1 is DFQATT and CDR2 is SNEGSKA (reference sequence). This CDR3 has 10 residues. The CDR3 protein is CSAQGLKLVF. The CDR3 nucleotides are TGCAGTGCTCAGGGTTTAAAACTGGTTTTT.

This clone was counted between two and nine times. The chain carries TRBV7-2 and TRBJ2-7; 7 bases align to TRBD1. Germline V gene sequence: CDR1 SGHTA, CDR2 FQGNSA. V was clipped by 2 bases and J by 7 bases; unmatched bases: 11. There are 15 residues in the CDR3. CDR3 amino acids: CASSLQTGFVWEQYF. The CDR3 nucleotides are TGTGCCAGCAGCTTACAGACAGGGTTCGTGTGGGAGCAGTACTTC.

This chain links TRBV9 with TRBJ1-2; 7 nucleotides agree with TRBD1. CDR3 length: 13 amino acids. The trim removed 3 bases at V and 8 bases at J, leaving 7 bases unmatched. Germline CDR1 is SGDLS and CDR2 is YYNGEE. This CDR3 reads CASSETGFGGYTF. The DNA of the CDR3 is TGTGCCAGCAGCGAGACAGGGTTCGGGGGCTACACCTTC.

This chain connects TRBV21-1 to TRBJ1-6; TRBD1, the table's D call, was not compared with the DNA. TRBV21-1 is listed as a pseudogene. The CDR3 has 17 amino acids. CDR3: CAILALGHSSHNSPLHF. CDR3 DNA: TGTGCCATCCTCGCCCTGGGCCACAGCTCCCATAATTCACCCCTCCACTTT.

The chain is built from TRBV4-1 and TRBJ2-7; 10 positions match TRBD2. From germline, CDR1 is MGHRA and CDR2 YSYEKL. The CDR3 has 16 residues. The ends lost 2 bases at V and 1 base at J; junction bases unmatched: 5. CDR3 sequence reads: CASSQYSGGPSYEQYF. CDR3 coding DNA: TGCGCCAGCAGCCAATATAGCGGGGGGCCATCCTACGAGCAGTACTTC.

The chain carries TRBV7-9 and TRBJ1-2, with D unclear. V was cut by 6 bases and J by 4 bases, with 15 bases left in between. CDR3 length: 14 amino acids. Germline V gene lookup returns CDR1 SEHNR and CDR2 FQNEAQ (reference sequence). Here the CDR3 DNA reads TGTGCCAGCAGTCAAAGGGAGTCGATCTATGGCTACACCTTC. Residues: CASSQRESIYGYTF. The full variable domain, completed using reference TRBV7-9 and TRBJ1-2, is DTGVSQNPRHKITKRGQNVTFRCDPISEHNRLYWYRQTLGQGPEFLTYFQNEAQLEKSRLLSDRFSAERPKGSFSTLEIQRTEQGDSAMYLCASSQRESIYGYTFGSGTRLTVV.

The genes are TRBV2 and TRBJ2-5, with 9 bases lining up with TRBD2. Looked up from germline, CDR1 is SNHLY and CDR2 is FYNNEI. Trimming at V came to 3 bases and at J to 7 bases, leaving 12 bases not matched to a gene. The CDR3 runs to 16 residues. The CDR3 DNA is TGTGCCAGCAGTGATGGAGGGCGGGGGGGCTTTGGGACCCAGTACTTC. This sequence encodes CASSDGGRGGFGTQYF.

This clone was counted only a few times. V and J are TRBV10-3 and TRBJ1-5; TRBD1 matches at 8 bases. The CDR3 is made up of 20 amino acids. CDR1 and CDR2 (germline): ENHRY, SYGVKD. Losses at the gene ends were 1 base for V and 8 bases for J; bases not matched to a gene: 22. The CDR3 DNA reads TGTGCCATCAGTGAGTTGGGTCTAGGGCAGGACGGGGCAGGGGGCAAGCCCCAGCATTTT. Amino acid sequence: CAISELGLGQDGAGGKPQHF.

This clone was recorded only once. The V call is TRBV4-1, the J call TRBJ1-1; D not resolved. The CDR3 spans 17 residues. V was shortened by 4 bases and J by 1 base, with 19 bases between the two germline ends. CDR1 is MGHRA and CDR2 is YSYEKL in the germline V gene. The CDR3 DNA sequence: TGCGCCAGCAGCCGTAGCGGTCTCGGTCCGGGGAACACTGAAGCTTTCTTT. Amino acids: CASSRSGLGPGNTEAFF.

The chain employs TRBV5-3 and TRBJ2-1, with D unresolved. TRBV5-3 qualifies as an ORF whose function is uncertain. CDR3 size: 18 residues. V was shortened by 1 base and J by 0 bases, with 17 bases between the two germline ends. The CDR3 coding sequence is TGTGCCAGAAGCTTGACCCGTTCGGAGCCCAGCTCCTACAATGAGCAGTTCTTC. Amino acids: CARSLTRSEPSSYNEQFF.

The chain employs TRBV19 and TRBJ2-1, with D hard to call. CDR3 length equals 11 residues. CDR1 LNHDA and CDR2 SQIVND come from the germline V gene (reference sequence). The V end lost 3 bases, the J end lost 6 bases, and 3 bases lay between the germline ends. The CDR3 DNA follows: TGTGCCAGTAGTATTCTCAATGAGCAGTTCTTC. Translation gives CASSILNEQFF. Complete variable domain (other parts from reference TRBV19 and TRBJ2-1): DGGITQSPKYLFRKEGQNVTLSCEQNLNHDAMYWYRQDPGQGLRLIYYSQIVNDFQKGDIAEGYSVSREKKESFPLTVTSAQKNPTAFYLCASSILNEQFFGPGTRLTVL.

In this sample, this clone turned up a few times. This chain uses TRBV7-2 with TRBJ1-1; D is possibly TRBD1 (6 bases). Looked up from germline, CDR1 is SGHTA and CDR2 is FQGNSA. V shed 5 bases and J shed 1 base, with 8 bases lying between them. The CDR3 sequence is 13 residues long. CDR3 in amino acids: CASSPRGNTEAFF. CDR3 in DNA: TGTGCCAGCAGCCCCAGGGGGAACACTGAAGCTTTCTTT.

The chain joins TRBV7-2 to TRBJ1-3; no reliable D call. Germline values: CDR1 SGHTA, CDR2 FQGNSA. The CDR3 sequence is 15 residues long. The V end was cut by 5 bases, the J end by 2 bases, with 13 bases between. For the CDR3, the DNA is TGTGCCAGCAGCCTCGGACTGGAACCTGGAAACACCATATATTTT. Translation: CASSLGLEPGNTIYF.

The chain is built from TRBV7-3 and TRBJ2-2; 8 positions agree with TRBD1. With 3 bases clipped from V and 10 bases from J, the junction kept 4 bases outside the gene matches. CDR3 length equals 13 residues. The germline CDR1 and CDR2 sequences are SGHTA and FQGTGA. CDR3 amino acids: CASSFSGGQELFF. The CDR3 coding sequence is TGTGCCAGCAGCTTTTCAGGGGGCCAGGAGCTGTTTTTT.

This chain uses TRBV19 with TRBJ1-1; perhaps TRBD1 as D (6 bases). There are 15 residues in the CDR3. Looked up from germline, CDR1 is LNHDA and CDR2 is SQIVND (reference sequence). The germline V and J ends were trimmed by 5 bases and 0 bases, with 13 bases remaining between them. CDR3 region: CASSQWQGMNTEAFF. CDR3 nucleotides: TGTGCCAGTAGTCAGTGGCAGGGGATGAACACTGAAGCTTTCTTT.

The genes are TRBV30 and TRBJ1-2, with D possibly matching TRBD1 (5 bases). The V and J ends lost 4 bases and 2 bases respectively, with 14 bases between them. CDR3 length: 14 residues. The germline V gene has CDR1 GTSNPN and CDR2 SVGIG (reference sequence). The CDR3 sequence is CAWTRGAPNYGYTF. The CDR3, as DNA: TGTGCCTGGACCCGTGGGGCACCAAACTATGGCTACACCTTC.

The chain recombines TRBV6-6 with TRBJ1-1, with 7 bases aligning to TRBD1. V shed 6 bases, J shed 2 bases, and the junction held 9 bases outside the gene matches. CDR1 is MNHNY, CDR2 SVGAGI, per germline (reference sequence). There are 15 residues in the CDR3. The DNA of the CDR3 is TGTGCCAGCAGCCCTGTCCAGGGGGTAAACACTGAAGCTTTCTTT. This gives the protein CASSPVQGVNTEAFF.

The V call is TRBV5-1, the J call TRBJ2-7, with D uncertain. This CDR3 is built from 13 residues. The ends were cut back, 0 bases at V and 1 base at J, with 5 bases in the middle. Germline-derived CDR1 and CDR2 are SGHRS and YFSETQ. In DNA form, the CDR3 reads TGCGCCAGCAGCTTGGTTAGATCCTACGAGCAGTACTTC. Translated, it gives CASSLVRSYEQYF.

The genes are TRBV10-1 and TRBJ2-3; weak D call: TRBD1 (6 bases). V was shortened by 8 bases and J by 0 bases, with 12 bases between the two germline ends. The CDR3 covers 14 residues. The germline V gene has CDR1 WNHNN and CDR2 SYGVQD (reference sequence). The CDR3 DNA reads as TGCGCCAGCTCGGCAGGGGTCAGCACAGATACGCAGTATTTT. It translates to CASSAGVSTDTQYF.

The chain combines TRBV29-1 with TRBJ1-3; D not resolved. The V and J ends lost 6 bases and 2 bases respectively, with 17 bases between them. The CDR3 has 15 residues. Germline V gene sequence: CDR1 SQVTM, CDR2 ANQGSEA. The CDR3 protein is CSVTNLRQTGNTIYF. In DNA, the CDR3 is TGCAGCGTCACCAATCTTCGACAAACTGGAAACACCATATATTTT.

V usage is TRBV4-3 and J usage is TRBJ2-3; 8 nucleotides line up with TRBD2. The germline V gene encodes CDR1 LGHNA and CDR2 YSLEER. The CDR3 extends over 16 amino acids. V dropped 4 bases and J dropped 3; count of bases not matched to a gene: 9. CDR3 in amino acids: CASSLGGGLNTDTQYF. The CDR3 region has the DNA TGCGCCAGCAGCCTTGGCGGGGGGTTGAATACAGATACGCAGTATTTT.

For this clone: The junction and the germline gene differ at one end; a read error may be behind it. The V and J genes are TRBV2 and TRBJ1-1, with TRBD1 identical over 7 bases. The V gene's germline CDR1 is SNHLY and CDR2 FYNNEI. This CDR3 is 15 amino acids long. The CDR3 reads CASTQTRQGATGAFF. The CDR3 DNA follows: TGTGCCAGCACCCAAACGCGACAGGGCGCCACTGGAGCTTTCTTT.

The chain employs TRBV4-1 and TRBJ1-4; tentative D call: TRBD1 (6 bases). With 3 bases removed from V and 0 bases from J, the gap between germline ends came to 11 bases. The CDR3 consists of 16 residues. Germline V gene sequence: CDR1 MGHRA, CDR2 YSYEKL. The CDR3 DNA reads as TGCGCCAGCAGCCAGGAAGCAGGGGCAACTAATGAAAAACTGTTTTTT. Its protein is CASSQEAGATNEKLFF.